This T cell receptor (beta chain) is from a study of cytomegalovirus exposure and HLA in healthy donors. Study-level points and caveats: Association of a missense DCLRE1C variant with TCR beta V- and J-gene trimming was reported in a later analysis. Accurate predictions that matched the HLA-A and HLA-B alleles of most subjects were reportedly made from TCR beta sequences.

With 60 Vbeta and 13 Jbeta primers, the PCR was carried out. How the authors handled the data: Some 12 million shared chains were among the about 80 million unique TCR beta chains that a later analysis counted. Libraries were prepared by immunoSEQ multiplex PCR; TCRdb keeps only in-frame clonotypes and omits some of them. The V and J calls and clone size were taken over from that table, and D and trimming were inferred from the DNA. The sample consists of tens of thousands of clones, about 90% of them appearing once. Concerning this clone itself: The antigen remains undetermined.

The sequence was obtained from a middle-aged woman in good health and CMV-seropositive. Sequencing was done on a sample of PBMCs.

Here the CDR3 reads CASSRSGTVSYEQYF. CDR3 bases: TGTGCCAGCAGCCGCTCCGGGACAGTTAGCTACGAGCAGTACTTC. The chain carries TRBV11-1 and TRBJ2-7; 7 bases match TRBD1. Trimming removed 5 bases from V and 3 bases from J; junction bases left unmatched: 10. The CDR3 runs 15 residues. CDR1 and CDR2 from the germline V gene are SGHAT and FQDESV (reference sequence).